This TCR beta chain was identified during a study of neurological immune-mediated disorders (dated by TCRdb to about 2019). About the study as a whole: Peripheral blood TCR-beta repertoires from patients with HTLV-I-associated myelopathy (HAM/TSP), patients with multiple sclerosis, and healthy controls were compared in the study using UMI-based sequencing. The roughly 110 TCR-beta libraries included longitudinal samples, technical triplicates and paired sorted CD4+ and CD8+ T-cell subsets alongside PBMC samples. The cohort included about 66 subjects: about 15 with HAM/TSP, some 35 with multiple sclerosis, and around 20 healthy controls. General study outcomes and caveats: TCR clonal expansion was highest in HAM/TSP patients and lowest in MS patients, with MS patients falling below even healthy controls. No identical CDR3 amino acid sequences were found to be shared among expanded clones across subjects, suggesting that TCR-beta repertoires were private in all groups.

cDNA was synthesized by template-switch 5'RACE using a primer carrying a 10-nucleotide random unique molecular identifier by which each TCR transcript was tagged. Over 170 million TCR-beta sequences, covering 15-18 subjects, were produced in each sequencing run. The RNeasy kit was used to extract total RNA. The KAPA Real-time Library Amplification kit was used to amplify TCR-beta VDJ regions with primers for the TCR constant region and the 5'RACE anchor. A first PCR added sample indexes and Illumina adaptors, after which a second PCR increased the library yield. The roughly 650 bp TCR product was size-selected on a 2% E-gel SizeSelection system after Ampure bead purification. Before pooling, libraries had their quality checked on a Bioanalyzer, their concentration measured with Qubit, and their quantity determined with the Kapa Library Quantification kit. Libraries were sequenced paired-end 2 x 150 bp on an Illumina HiSeq 2500. To increase sequence diversity, roughly 24-32% phiX was spiked into each library pool. Per the authors' processing: Quality-filtered reads were processed with the UMI-based MiGEC pipeline, which removed over 75% of raw TCR sequences during error correction. VDJ genes were aligned to IMGT germline references, and clonotypes were defined by unique CDR3 amino acid sequence plus V-J genes. Clonal expansion, Shannon diversity and CDR3 relatedness were evaluated with VDJtools (CalcPairwiseDistances, ClusterSamples), while phylogenetic trees were built in CLCbio workbench. Expanded clones were defined as having at least 8 unique UMIs, based on coefficient-of-variation modelling across technical triplicates. Starting from the raw public reads, TCRdb applied fastp trimming at Q25, assembled clones with MiXCR and retained in-frame beta chains. Rows merge per CDR3 protein into single entries with the most common DNA and genes. None of the V and J calls come from the authors' own analysis; TCRdb made them. The table for this sample lists tens of thousands of distinct CDR3 sequences; 7% to 8% of them were counted only once. Around 4.5% of the sample comes from the top ten.

There are many counts of this clonotype. Its cognate antigen has yet to be identified. It has no much larger one-base neighbor in the sample; base qualities were not kept. The healthy controls were volunteers from blood banks in Maryland, USA. Unsorted PBMC libraries were generated from 2 million PBMCs stored in RNAlater at -80 °C until RNA extraction. Peripheral blood underwent Ficoll-Hypaque density gradient centrifugation to isolate PBMCs, which were then cryopreserved in liquid nitrogen. The sequenced sample consisted of PBMCs. This TCR was recovered from a woman in her thirties or forties in good health.

The bases read TGCGCCAGCAGCCAAGAGAAGGCAGGGGACTACAATGAGCAGTTCTTC. Translated, this is CASSQEKAGDYNEQFF. This chain is built from TRBV4-1 and TRBJ2-1, and the D gene may be TRBD1, 6 bases matching. Cut back by 0 bases and 3 bases, the V and J ends lie 12 bases apart. In the germline V gene, CDR1 corresponds to MGHRA and CDR2 to YSYEKL. Measured from the cysteine to the phenylalanine, the CDR3 is 16 residues long. Only the CDR3 region is kept as DNA, spanning 48 bases read in frame from base 1.